Presented here are 9 T cell receptor beta chains from one specimen sequenced in a study of T-cell memory formation after mild COVID-19. MiXCR was run by TCRdb on the 5' RACE reads, yielding one entry per CDR3 protein. In the table there are 380,000 or so distinct CDR3 sequences, about 13% of which are singletons. The sample was PBMCs or a T cell subset sorted from them (not recorded which). These receptors originate from a man younger than 30 who had mild COVID-19 (a few samples of this study predate the infection). Cell type and time point are not known.

This clonotype was detected only a few times. The V gene is TRBV12-3 or TRBV12-4, the J gene TRBJ2-1; D is perhaps TRBD2 (6 bases). The CDR3 loop spans 15 amino acids. The V and J ends lost 4 bases and 4 bases respectively, with 14 bases between them. The CDR3, as DNA: TGTGCCAGCAGTTCCGTAGCGGTTAGATACAATGAGCAGTTCTTC. This encodes CASSSVAVRYNEQFF.

This clonotype has ten or more counts. The chain carries TRBV5-1 and TRBJ2-7; 7 nucleotides match TRBD1. V shed 1 base and J 6 bases; nucleotides not matched to a gene: 1. Per the germline V gene, CDR1 is SGHRS and CDR2 is YFSETQ. The CDR3 is 12 residues long. CDR3 in amino acids: CASSLSGGEQYF. The CDR3 DNA reads TGCGCCAGCAGCTTGTCAGGGGGCGAGCAGTACTTC.

In this sample, this clonotype turned up many times. V is TRBV12-3 or TRBV12-4 and J is TRBJ2-3; D not resolved. The CDR3 spans 13 residues. V was cut by 2 bases and J by 4 bases, with 7 bases left in between. CDR3 loop: CASSLSGADTQYF. CDR3 sequence (DNA): TGTGCCAGCAGTTTAAGTGGGGCAGATACGCAGTATTTT.

This chain joins TRBV7-3 and TRBJ2-1; TRBD2 matches 11 bases. The CDR3 sequence is 14 residues long. Looked up from germline, CDR1 is SGHTA and CDR2 is FQGTGA. After removal of 5 bases from V and 9 bases from J, the junction contained 6 bases not matched to a gene. CDR3 DNA: TGTGCCAGCAGCGGTAGCGGGGGGGCCTCTGAGCAGTTCTTC. This translates into CASSGSGGASEQFF. The complete variable domain, with remaining parts taken from reference TRBV7-3 and TRBJ2-1, reads GAGVSQTPSNKVTEKGKYVELRCDPISGHTALYWYRQSLGQGPEFLIYFQGTGAADDSGLPNDRFFAVRPEGSVSTLKIQRTERGDSAVYLCASSGSGGASEQFFGPGTRLTVL.

This clonotype was counted ten times or more. The rearrangement uses TRBV5-1 and TRBJ2-2; 9 bases are shared with TRBD1. The CDR3 has 14 residues. Germline-derived CDR1 and CDR2 are SGHRS and YFSETQ. The ends lost 2 bases at V and 5 bases at J; junction bases unmatched: 1. The CDR3 reads CASSLGQGTGELFF. The CDR3 nucleotides are TGCGCCAGCAGCTTAGGACAGGGGACCGGGGAGCTGTTTTTT.

This clonotype showed up just a few times. V and J are TRBV4-1 and TRBJ1-3; D remains unclear. CDR3 length: 15 amino acids. Trimming pared 0 bases from V and 2 bases from J, leaving 8 bases between. Germline assignment: CDR1 MGHRA and CDR2 YSYEKL. CDR3 DNA: TGCGCCAGCAGCCAAGACAGGACTACTGGAAACACCATATATTTT. Its translation is CASSQDRTTGNTIYF.

The chain links TRBV20-1 to TRBJ2-5, with a weak D call TRBD1 (6 bases). The length of the CDR3 is 10 residues. Germline V CDR1 and CDR2: DFQATT, SNEGSKA (reference sequence). For the CDR3, the DNA is TGCAGAATGGGGGCCGAGACCCAGTACTTC. This translates into CRMGAETQYF.

This clonotype was found many times. The chain couples TRBV5-1 to TRBJ2-2, with 8 bases identical to TRBD2. Germline V gene data show CDR1 as SGHRS and CDR2 as YFSETQ. This CDR3 has 16 amino acids. V lost 4 bases, J lost 0 bases, and 5 bases stayed unmatched. The CDR3 DNA sequence: TGCGCCAGCAGCCAAAGCGGGGGCCCGAACACCGGGGAGCTGTTTTTT. Translation: CASSQSGGPNTGELFF.

This chain links TRBV4-3 with TRBJ2-7, with D perhaps being TRBD1 or TRBD2 (5 bases each). V was clipped by 4 bases and J by 5 bases, with 12 bases between them. In germline, CDR1 is LGHNA, CDR2 YSLEER. CDR3 length equals 13 residues. Here the CDR3 DNA reads TGCGCCAGCAGCCGAGGGACGGCCCACGAGCAGTACTTC. This gives the protein CASSRGTAHEQYF.